The entry below describes one T cell receptor (beta chain). The antigen remains undetermined. The data are from a study of radiotherapy plus CTLA-4 blockade in lung cancer. Study-wide context: Disease control was achieved by about 34% of patients, and objective responses by 18%.

Assay used: immunoSEQ multiplex PCR; TCRdb lists only in-frame clones, some missing. The sample carries some 60,000 clones, roughly three quarters recorded once. Trimming cost V 4 bases and J 4 bases, with 16 bases left between them. The CDR3 contains 15 residues. CDR1 and CDR2 (germline): SGHRS, YFSETQ. Whole-study findings and limits: Together with interferon-beta, which increased in serum after radiation, early dynamic changes in blood T cell clones were reportedly the best predictors of response. TCR clones originating in tumors grew in number in blood after radiotherapy plus ipilimumab.

This clonotype was sampled from a human donor with non-small cell lung cancer who had a complete response to radiotherapy plus ipilimumab. This rearrangement joins TRBV5-1 to TRBJ2-3; D possibly corresponds to TRBD2 (6 bases). This material consisted of peripheral blood, taken from a patient treated with radiotherapy plus ipilimumab. The CDR3 protein is CASSQGTPGADTQYF. The CDR3 DNA is TGCGCCAGCAGCCAAGGGACTCCGGGGGCAGATACGCAGTATTTT.